The TCR beta chain described here comes from a study of blood T cell repertoires in COVID-19 (dated by TCRdb to 2019 to 2021). Context from the whole study: Samples covering the acute and convalescent phases of COVID-19 were provided by collaborators in the United States, Italy and Spain. The prospective study material was composed of cDNA or gDNA derived from T cells, B-cell-depleted T cells, or PBMCs. Deeply sampled blood TCRbeta repertoires from subjects exposed to, actively infected with, or recovered from COVID-19 were included in the dataset. The repertoires were released in a freely available public database intended as a resource for research on the immune response to SARS-CoV-2. Samples came from the ongoing ImmuneRACE study (first 160 participants) plus 1,254 subjects from 6 global collaborators. The sample metadata nearly always contained a de-identified subject ID, COVID-19 status, age in years and sex. Where available, HLA class I and class II types were taken from metadata supplied by the sample provider and were not determined by assay-based typing. Broad study findings and their caveats: Clinical and demographic metadata were provided uncurated, with the amount varying by source and participant.

Notes on this clone: Its antigen remains undetermined. Base-call qualities are not available, and no considerably larger clone is one nucleotide away.

TCRbeta CDR3 regions were amplified from genomic DNA using the immunoSEQ Assay, a bias-controlled multiplex PCR. Per the original workflow: The number of nucleated cells in each sample was estimated by amplification of reference gene primers within the assay. To quantify the absolute abundance of each unique TCRbeta CDR3 rearrangement, sequence reads were collapsed and filtered. For each sample, productive Simpson clonality was calculated as the square root of Simpson's diversity index over productive rearrangements. TCRdb took over this immuneACCESS table, retaining in-frame rearrangements with V and J assigned. Such tables are incomplete; in checked studies, under half of the missing clones stem from an unresolved V gene, and the remainder is unexplained. The DNA gave D and trimming, while V, J and clone size come from that table. This sample gives 450,000 or so clones in total; over 85% of them show up just once. Approximately 0.92% of the sample comes from the top ten.

One collaborating source in Seattle enrolled patients while the patients were actively infected and followed the patients over time throughout the course of disease. Each collaborating institution followed its own protocols to collect whole blood in K2EDTA tubes. For TCRbeta analysis, collaborators shipped samples as frozen whole blood, isolated PBMCs, or DNA extracted from either of those sample types. The germline V and J ends show losses of 0 bases and 3 bases respectively, and no gene match explains 10 bases of the junction. Reading from cysteine to phenylalanine, the CDR3 counts 19 amino acids. Just the 57-base CDR3 DNA is kept, in frame starting at base 1. CDR1 and CDR2 are read off the germline V gene as LGHNA and YNFKEQ.

The sample comprised peripheral blood. The chain joins TRBV4-2 to TRBJ2-2, with 10 central nucleotides matching TRBD2. The clonotype was recovered from a man in his late teens or twenties with COVID-19, enrolled during active disease. The CDR3 is CASSQEAVSGGADTGELFF. Read as DNA, the sequence is TGTGCCAGCAGCCAAGAAGCAGTCAGCGGGGGGGCCGACACCGGGGAGCTGTTTTTT.